This TCR beta chain was profiled in a study of human thymus T cells. Findings of the study overall: V and J genes seemed to be used with bias in thymic and blood repertoires. Related research examined unrelated individuals and reported that their thymic repertoires overlapped highly.

On this clone: Its antigen is still unknown.

Resections obtained during corrective heart surgery supplied the thymus tissue. The sample donors, healthy Finnish infants, were having corrective surgery for congenital heart defects. Here immunoSEQ multiplex PCR was the method, and the copy in TCRdb shows in-frame clones only, minus some. The data contain about 130,000 clones, about 94% of them singletons. CDR3 length: 15 residues. The trim removed 2 bases at V and 3 bases at J, leaving 6 bases unmatched. The germline gives CDR1 MNHEY, CDR2 SVGAGI. This clonotype originated in a boy younger than two with a congenital heart defect but otherwise immunologically healthy. The sample comprised thymus tissue. This chain connects TRBV6-5 to TRBJ1-2; TRBD1 matches at 7 bases. CDR3 in DNA: TGTGCCAGCAGTTACCGGGCAGGGGGACACTATGGCTACACCTTC. This gives the protein CASSYRAGGHYGYTF.